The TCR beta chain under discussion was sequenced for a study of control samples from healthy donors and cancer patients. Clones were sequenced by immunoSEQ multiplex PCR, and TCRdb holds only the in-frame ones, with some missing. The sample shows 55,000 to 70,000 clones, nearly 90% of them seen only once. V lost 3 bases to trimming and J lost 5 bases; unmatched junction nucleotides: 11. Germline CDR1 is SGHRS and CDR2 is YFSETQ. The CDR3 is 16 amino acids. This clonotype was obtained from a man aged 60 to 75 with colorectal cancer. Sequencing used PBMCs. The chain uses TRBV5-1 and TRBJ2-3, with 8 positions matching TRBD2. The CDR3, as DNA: TGCGCCAGCAGCTCCTACGGGGCGGGGGGCTTAGATACGCAGTATTTT. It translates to CASSSYGAGGLDTQYF.